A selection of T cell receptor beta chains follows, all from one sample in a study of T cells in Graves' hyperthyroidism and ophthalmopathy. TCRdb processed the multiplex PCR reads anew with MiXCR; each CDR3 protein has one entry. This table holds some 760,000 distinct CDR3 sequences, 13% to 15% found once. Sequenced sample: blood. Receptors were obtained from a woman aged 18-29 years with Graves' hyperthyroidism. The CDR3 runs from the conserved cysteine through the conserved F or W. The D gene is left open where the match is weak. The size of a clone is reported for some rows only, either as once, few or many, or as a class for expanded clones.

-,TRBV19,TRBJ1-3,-,TGTGCCAGTAGTATCCGGTCCCAGAGCTCTGGAAACACCATATATTTT,CASSIRSQSSGNTIYF
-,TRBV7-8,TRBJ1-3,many,TGTGCCAGCAGCTTAGAGGGGATGAGAACTGGAAACACCATATATTTT,CASSLEGMRTGNTIYF
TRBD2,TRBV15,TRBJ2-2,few,TGTGCCACCAGCAGAGACCCACTAGCGGGTATTACCTCCGGGGAGCTGTTTTTT,CATSRDPLAGITSGELFF
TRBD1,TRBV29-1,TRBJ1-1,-,TGCAGCTCCGCCCCGACAGGGCCGGGGACTGAAGCTTTCTTT,CSSAPTGPGTEAFF
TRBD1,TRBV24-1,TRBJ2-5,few,TGTGCCACCAGTGATTCGGCGGGACAGGGGGATCAAGAGACCCAGTACTTC,CATSDSAGQGDQETQYF
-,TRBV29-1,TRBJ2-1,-,TGCAGCGGAGGGCGGTCAGGGTGGGATCTTATGGAGACCCAGTTCTTC,CSGGRSGWDLMETQFF
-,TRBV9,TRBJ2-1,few,TGTGCCAGCAGCGTAGATGGAACAATCCTCGGCTCCTACAATGAGCAGTTCTTC,CASSVDGTILGSYNEQFF
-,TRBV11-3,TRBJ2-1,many,TGTGCCAGCAGCTTACGGGACTTAAACAATGAGCAGTTCTTC,CASSLRDLNNEQFF
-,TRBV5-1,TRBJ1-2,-,TGCGCCAGCAGCTTGGCGGGGGATACTGGCTACACCTTC,CASSLAGDTGYTF
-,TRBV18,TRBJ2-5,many,TGTGCCAGCTCACTGGGGGTCGGAGAGACCCAGTACTTC,CASSLGVGETQYF
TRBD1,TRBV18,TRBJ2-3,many,TGTGCCAGCTCACTATGGGACAGCTCCACAGATACGCAGTATTTT,CASSLWDSSTDTQYF
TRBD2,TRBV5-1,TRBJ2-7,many,TGCGCCAGCAGCTTGGCTAGCGGGAACGAGCAGTACTTC,CASSLASGNEQYF
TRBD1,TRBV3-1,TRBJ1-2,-,TGTGCCAGCAGCCTGACAGGGTTGGATGGCTACACCTTC,CASSLTGLDGYTF
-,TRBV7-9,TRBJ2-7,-,TGTGCCAGCAGCGTAACCGGGACCGGGTACGAGCAGTACTTC,CASSVTGTGYEQYF
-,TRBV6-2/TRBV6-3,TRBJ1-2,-,TGTGCCAGGTTTACAGCCTTCCCTAACTATGGCTACACCTTC,CARFTAFPNYGYTF
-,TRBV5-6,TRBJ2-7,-,TGTGCCAGCAGCTTAGTCCCAGGGGGGTTAGAAAATGAGCAGTACTTC,CASSLVPGGLENEQYF
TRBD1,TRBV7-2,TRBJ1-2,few,TGTGCCAGCAGCCGAGCTGGACAGGCTCGCGGCTACACCTTC,CASSRAGQARGYTF
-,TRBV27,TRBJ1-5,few,TGTGCCAGCAGTCTCACAGTGGGGAGCAATCAGCCCCAGCATTTT,CASSLTVGSNQPQHF
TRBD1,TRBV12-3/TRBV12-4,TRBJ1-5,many,TGTGCCAGCAGTCCTGGGGGGGCAGGGGGCTTCAATCAGCCCCAGCATTTT,CASSPGGAGGFNQPQHF
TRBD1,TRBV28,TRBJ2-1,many,TGTGCCAGCAGTCATACCGGGACAGGGTCCCATGAGCAGTTCTTC,CASSHTGTGSHEQFF
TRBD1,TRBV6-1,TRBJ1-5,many,TGTGCCAGCAGTCGGACAGGTCAAAGCAATCAGCCCCAGCATTTT,CASSRTGQSNQPQHF
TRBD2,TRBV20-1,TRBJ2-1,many,TGCAGTGCTATCCTAGCGGGAAAGAACAATGAGCAGTTCTTC,CSAILAGKNNEQFF
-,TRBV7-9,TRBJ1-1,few,TGTGCCAGCAGCTTATCCAACAGCCCGAACACTGAAGCTTTCTTT,CASSLSNSPNTEAFF
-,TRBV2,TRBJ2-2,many,TGTGCCAGCAGCGAACAACAGGTGGCCGGGGAGCTGTTTTTT,CASSEQQVAGELFF
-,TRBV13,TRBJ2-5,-,TGTGCCAGCAGCCTCAGGACAAACCCATCGAGGGAGACCCAGTACTTC,CASSLRTNPSRETQYF
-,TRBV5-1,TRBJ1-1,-,TGCGCCAGCAGCTTTGAGGGGAGCACTGAAGCTTTCTTT,CASSFEGSTEAFF
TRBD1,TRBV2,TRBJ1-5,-,TGTGCCAGCAGTGGGACAGGGTACCCTAGCAATCAGCCCCAGCATTTT,CASSGTGYPSNQPQHF
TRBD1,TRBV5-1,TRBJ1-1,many,TGCGCCAGCAGCTTGACACGCAAAATTACAGGGGTTAGGGGGGGCACTGAAGCTTTCTTT,CASSLTRKITGVRGGTEAFF
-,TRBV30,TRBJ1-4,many,TGTGCCTGGAGTGTTCTGGGAGTTGGTGAAAAACTGTTTTTT,CAWSVLGVGEKLFF
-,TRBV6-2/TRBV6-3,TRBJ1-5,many,TGTGCCAGCAGTTACTCTGGGCAGGCCCGCTACAATCAGCCCCAGCATTTT,CASSYSGQARYNQPQHF
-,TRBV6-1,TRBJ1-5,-,TGTGCCAGCAGTTGGAGGAAGGGATCCAATCAGCCCCAGCATTTT,CASSWRKGSNQPQHF
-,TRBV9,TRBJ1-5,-,TGTGCCAGCAGTGCAGACCCTTATAGCAATCAGCCCCAGCATTTT,CASSADPYSNQPQHF
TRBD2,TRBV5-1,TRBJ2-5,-,TGCGCCAGCAGCTTCGGACTAGCGGACCAAGAGACCCAGTACTTC,CASSFGLADQETQYF
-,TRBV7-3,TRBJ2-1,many,TGTGCCAGCAGCTTGGTGAGAGGAGACAATGAGCAGTTCTTC,CASSLVRGDNEQFF
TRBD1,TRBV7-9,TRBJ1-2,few,TGTGCCACTCTAGGACAGGGGGCGCTTTATGGCTACACCTTC,CATLGQGALYGYTF
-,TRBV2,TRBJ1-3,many,TGTGCCAGCAGTAGGACAGCAGGAAACACCATATATTTT,CASSRTAGNTIYF
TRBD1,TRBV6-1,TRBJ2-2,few,TGTGCCAGCAGTCGGGACAGGGGTTACGCCGGGGAGCTGTTTTTT,CASSRDRGYAGELFF
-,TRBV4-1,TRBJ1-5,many,TGCGCCAGCAGCCAAGAGTGGGATCAGCCCCAGCATTTT,CASSQEWDQPQHF
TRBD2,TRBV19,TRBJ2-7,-,TGTGCCAGTAGAAGAGCGGCGGGACTAGCGGGAGTATACGAGCAGTACTTC,CASRRAAGLAGVYEQYF
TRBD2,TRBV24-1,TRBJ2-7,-,TGTGCCACCAGTGAAACTAGCGGGAGGAGCTACGAGCAGTACTTC,CATSETSGRSYEQYF
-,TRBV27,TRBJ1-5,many,TGTGCCAGCAGTTTATCGGGGGGTAGCAATCAGCCCCAGCATTTT,CASSLSGGSNQPQHF
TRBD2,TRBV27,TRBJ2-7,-,TGTGCCAGCAGTTTCCGGGGGGGGGGTTACGAGCAGTACTTC,CASSFRGGGYEQYF
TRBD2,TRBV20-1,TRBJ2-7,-,TGCAGTGCCCGGACTAGCGGAGGGGCTTACGAGCAGTACTTC,CSARTSGGAYEQYF
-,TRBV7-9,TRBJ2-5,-,TGTGCCAGCAGCCCTACAGCCGTTAGATTGAAGACCCAGTACTTC,CASSPTAVRLKTQYF
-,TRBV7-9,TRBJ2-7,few,TGTGCCAGCAGCTTTGGTTCGGGGGCACGGGAGCAGTACTTC,CASSFGSGAREQYF
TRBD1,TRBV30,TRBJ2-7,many,TGTGCCTGGAGCTTGTTCCCCCAGGGGGCCTCACTCTACTACGAGCAGTACTTC,CAWSLFPQGASLYYEQYF
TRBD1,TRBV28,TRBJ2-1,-,TGTGCCAGCAGCCTTATCGGGACAGGAAACAATGAGCAGTTCTTC,CASSLIGTGNNEQFF
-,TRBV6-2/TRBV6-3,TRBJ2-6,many,TGTGCCAGCAGTTACTCCGGGCGTTCTGGGGCCAACGTCCTGACTTTC,CASSYSGRSGANVLTF
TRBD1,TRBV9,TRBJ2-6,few,TGTGCCAGCAAGAGGGGGCCCGAAAGCTCTGGGGCCAACGTCCTGACTTTC,CASKRGPESSGANVLTF
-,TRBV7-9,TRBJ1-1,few,TGTGCCAGCAGCCCAGTCGGCAGCGCGAACACTGAAGCTTTCTTT,CASSPVGSANTEAFF